These 11 T cell receptor beta chains were sequenced from one sample in a study of blood T cell repertoires in COVID-19. Clones were read by immunoSEQ multiplex PCR, and TCRdb kept only the in-frame ones, dropping some. The repertoire consists of under 300,000 clones, with around nine tenths occurring once and the leading ten covering over 0.65%. The sequenced sample was peripheral blood. These receptor sequences come from a young man with COVID-19, enrolled during active disease.

This chain joins TRBV27 and TRBJ2-7; 7 nucleotides agree with TRBD1. The J segment lost 3 bases and the V segment lost 4 bases, leaving 6 bases of the junction unmatched. Germline-derived CDR1 and CDR2 are MNHEY and SMNVEV (reference sequence). The CDR3 consists of 14 residues. The DNA of the CDR3 is TGTGCCAGCAGTTCGCATCGGGACAGCTACGAGCAGTACTTC. It encodes CASSSHRDSYEQYF.

The chain combines TRBV3-1 (or the pseudogene TRBV3-2) with TRBJ2-1; unclear D gene. From germline, CDR1 is LGHDT and CDR2 YNNKEL (reference sequence). V dropped 5 bases and J dropped 0 bases, with 11 bases sitting between them. The CDR3 has 15 amino acids. The CDR3 sequence is CASSADTPSYNEQFF. Written as DNA, the CDR3 is TGTGCCAGCAGCGCAGACACCCCCTCCTACAATGAGCAGTTCTTC.

The V call is TRBV4-1, the J call TRBJ1-3; D unresolved. Germline CDR1 and CDR2: MGHRA and YSYEKL. The CDR3 extends over 14 amino acids. Trimming cost V 6 bases and J 0 bases, with 9 bases left between them. The CDR3 region has the DNA TGCGCCAGCAGTCGAGAGCCCTCTGGAAACACCATATATTTT. Its translation: CASSREPSGNTIYF.

The chain links TRBV6-5 to TRBJ1-3, with 7 bases that match TRBD1. The V segment lost 6 bases and the J segment 0 bases; nucleotides outside the gene matches: 5. The CDR3 length is 15 residues. The V gene's germline CDR1 is MNHEY and CDR2 SVGAGI. The CDR3 region has the DNA TGTGCCAGCAGCCAGGGACAGAGCTCTGGAAACACCATATATTTT. This gives the protein CASSQGQSSGNTIYF.

The chain has TRBV29-1 and TRBJ2-5; D uncertain. V dropped 5 bases and J dropped 2 bases, with 18 bases sitting between them. This CDR3 has 15 amino acids. Germline-derived CDR1 and CDR2 are SQVTM and ANQGSEA. The CDR3 region has the DNA TGCAGCGTTAGGATGGGCCAGACCATTCAAGAGACCCAGTACTTC. Its protein product is CSVRMGQTIQETQYF.

The rearrangement uses TRBV7-9 and TRBJ1-1; D might be TRBD1 (5 bases). The germline gives CDR1 SEHNR, CDR2 FQNEAQ (reference sequence). The CDR3 sequence is 13 residues long. V dropped 5 bases and J dropped 0 bases, with 7 bases sitting between them. Written as DNA, the CDR3 is TGTGCCAGCAGCCCGACAGTGAACACTGAAGCTTTCTTT. Translation: CASSPTVNTEAFF.

V is TRBV7-9 and J is TRBJ1-2; no clear D gene. Germline V gene lookup returns CDR1 SEHNR and CDR2 FQNEAQ (reference sequence). Trimming took 3 bases from V and 1 from J, leaving 18 bases between them. This CDR3 region has 17 residues. The CDR3 loop is CASSFSDRTPYNYGYTF. The CDR3 coding sequence is TGTGCCAGCAGCTTTTCAGATCGGACTCCCTATAACTATGGCTACACCTTC.

The chain couples TRBV27 to TRBJ1-1; D ambiguous. This CDR3 region has 11 residues. Germline V lookup: CDR1 MNHEY, CDR2 SMNVEV (reference sequence). Between the trimmed V and J ends, which lost 9 bases and 5 bases, there was a span of 10 bases. Written as DNA, the CDR3 is TGTGCCAGGAGGACTCAGACTGAAGCTTTCTTT. Translation gives CARRTQTEAFF.

The J gene is TRBJ2-7, the V gene TRBV18, with a tentative D call TRBD2 (7 bases). The germline CDR1 and CDR2 sequences are KGHSH and LQKENI. Trimming shortened V by 7 bases and J by 7 bases, and 17 bases separated the two germline ends. The CDR3 totals 13 residues. CDR3 in amino acids: CASFRAGQVEQYF. The CDR3 DNA follows: TGTGCCAGCTTCCGAGCGGGACAAGTAGAGCAGTACTTC.

This clone was picked up one time. This sequence joins TRBV6-5 and TRBJ1-6; D gene uncertain. CDR3 length: 16 residues. V lost 2 bases and J lost 9, with 17 bases in between. Germline lookup yields CDR1 MNHEY and CDR2 SVGAGI. CDR3: CASSYGPALARSPLHF. The CDR3 DNA is TGTGCCAGCAGTTACGGGCCCGCCTTGGCCCGTTCACCCCTCCACTTT.

V is TRBV12-5 and J is TRBJ2-2, with D perhaps TRBD1 (6 bases). The CDR3 covers 14 residues. Germline-derived CDR1 and CDR2 are LGHNT and FRNRAP. Between the trimmed V and J ends, which lost 6 bases and 1 base, there was a span of 9 bases. The CDR3 DNA reads TGTGCTAGTGGAGGACAGAGGAACACCGGGGAGCTGTTTTTT. It yields the protein CASGGQRNTGELFF.